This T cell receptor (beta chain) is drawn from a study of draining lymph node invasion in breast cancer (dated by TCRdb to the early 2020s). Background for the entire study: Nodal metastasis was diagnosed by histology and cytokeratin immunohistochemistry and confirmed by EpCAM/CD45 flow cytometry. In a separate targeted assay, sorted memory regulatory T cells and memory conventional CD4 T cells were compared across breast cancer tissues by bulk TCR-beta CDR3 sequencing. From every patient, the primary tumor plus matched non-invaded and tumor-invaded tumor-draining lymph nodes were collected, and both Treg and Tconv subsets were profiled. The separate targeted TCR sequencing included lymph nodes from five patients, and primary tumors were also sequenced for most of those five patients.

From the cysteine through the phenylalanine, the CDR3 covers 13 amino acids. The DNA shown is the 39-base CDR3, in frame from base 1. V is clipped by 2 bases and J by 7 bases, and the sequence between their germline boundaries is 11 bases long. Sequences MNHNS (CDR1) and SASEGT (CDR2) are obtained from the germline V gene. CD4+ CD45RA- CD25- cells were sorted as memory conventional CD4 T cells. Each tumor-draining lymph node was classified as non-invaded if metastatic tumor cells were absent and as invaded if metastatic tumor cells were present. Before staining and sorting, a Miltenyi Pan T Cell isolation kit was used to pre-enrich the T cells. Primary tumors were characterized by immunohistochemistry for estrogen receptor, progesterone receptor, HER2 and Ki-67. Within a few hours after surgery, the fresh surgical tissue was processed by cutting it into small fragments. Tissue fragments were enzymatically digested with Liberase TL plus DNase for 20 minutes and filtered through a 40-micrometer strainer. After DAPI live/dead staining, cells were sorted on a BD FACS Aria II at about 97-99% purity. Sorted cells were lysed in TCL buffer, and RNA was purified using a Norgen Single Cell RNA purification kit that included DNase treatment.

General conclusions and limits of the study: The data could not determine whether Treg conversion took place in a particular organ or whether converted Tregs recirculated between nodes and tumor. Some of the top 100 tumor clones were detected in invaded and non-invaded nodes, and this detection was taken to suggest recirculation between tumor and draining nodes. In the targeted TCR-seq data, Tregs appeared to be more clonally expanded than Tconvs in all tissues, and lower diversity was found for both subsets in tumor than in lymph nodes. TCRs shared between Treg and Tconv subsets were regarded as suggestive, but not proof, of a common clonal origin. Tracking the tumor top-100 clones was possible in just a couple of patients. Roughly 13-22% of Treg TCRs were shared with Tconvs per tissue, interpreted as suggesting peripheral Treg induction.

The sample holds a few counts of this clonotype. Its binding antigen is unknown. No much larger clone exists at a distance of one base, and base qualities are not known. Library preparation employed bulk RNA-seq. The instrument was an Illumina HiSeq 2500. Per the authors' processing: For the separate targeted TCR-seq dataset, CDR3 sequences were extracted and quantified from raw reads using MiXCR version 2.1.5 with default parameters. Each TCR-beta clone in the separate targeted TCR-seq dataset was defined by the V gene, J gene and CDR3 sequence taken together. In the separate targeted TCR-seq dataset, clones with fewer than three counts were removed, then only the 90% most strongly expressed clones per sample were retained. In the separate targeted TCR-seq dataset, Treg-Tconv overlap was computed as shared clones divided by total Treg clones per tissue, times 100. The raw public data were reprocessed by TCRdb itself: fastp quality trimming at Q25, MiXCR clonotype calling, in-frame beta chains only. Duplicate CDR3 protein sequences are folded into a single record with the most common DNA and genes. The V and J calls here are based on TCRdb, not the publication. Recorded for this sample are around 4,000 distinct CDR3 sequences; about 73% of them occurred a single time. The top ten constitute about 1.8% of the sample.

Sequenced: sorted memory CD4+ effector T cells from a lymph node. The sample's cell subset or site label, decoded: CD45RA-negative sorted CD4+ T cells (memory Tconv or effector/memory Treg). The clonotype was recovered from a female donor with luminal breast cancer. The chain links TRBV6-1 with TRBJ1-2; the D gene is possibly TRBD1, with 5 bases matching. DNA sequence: TGTGCCAGCAGTGAACGCAGGGAAACTGGCTACACCTTC. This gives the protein CASSERRETGYTF.